These 6 T cell receptor beta chains originate from one sample sequenced in a study of shared clonotypes between healthy human individuals. Data came from immunoSEQ multiplex PCR; TCRdb stores just in-frame clones and leaves some out. The top ten hold less than 0.06% of the sample, which has under 550,000 clones, 90% to 97% seen once. The sample consisted of naive CD4+ T cells sorted from blood. The subset: CD45RA+ positively selected. All receptors come from a woman in her 30s in good health.

The rearrangement joins TRBV5-1 to TRBJ2-4, with TRBD1 matching 12 bases. This CDR3 comprises 17 residues. V dropped 0 bases and J dropped 5; count of bases not matched to a gene: 6. The germline gives CDR1 SGHRS, CDR2 YFSETQ. The CDR3 spells CASSLGPGTGGENIQYF. For the CDR3, the DNA is TGCGCCAGCAGCTTGGGGCCCGGGACAGGGGGCGAAAACATTCAGTACTTC.

V is TRBV4-1 and J is TRBJ2-7; weak D call: TRBD1 (5 bases). This CDR3 is 14 amino acids long. Germline values: CDR1 MGHRA, CDR2 YSYEKL. V was clipped by 1 base and J by 2 bases, with 9 bases between them. The CDR3 DNA reads as TGCGCCAGCAGCCAAGTTTTAGGGGCCTACGAGCAGTACTTC. Encoded protein: CASSQVLGAYEQYF.

The chain has TRBV7-2 and TRBJ2-7; no firm D call. The germline V and J ends were trimmed by 1 base and 5 bases, with 6 bases remaining between them. CDR1 is SGHTA, CDR2 FQGNSA, per germline. This CDR3 is 12 amino acids long. The CDR3 is CASSLGSNEQYF. The CDR3 DNA is TGTGCCAGCAGCTTAGGGTCCAACGAGCAGTACTTC.

This chain joins TRBV10-1 and TRBJ2-7; D possibly corresponds to TRBD1 (5 bases). The germline gives CDR1 WNHNN, CDR2 SYGVQD (reference sequence). The V and J ends lost 3 bases and 4 bases respectively, with 10 bases between them. The CDR3 extends over 13 amino acids. CDR3 bases: TGCGCCAGCAGTGAATTTTCAGGGTACGAGCAGTACTTC. This sequence encodes CASSEFSGYEQYF.

Notes on this clone: Different DNA sequences within this sample yield the same CDR3. The chain recombines TRBV11-2 with TRBJ2-2; D possibly matches TRBD1 or TRBD2 (6 bases each). The V end lost 5 bases, the J end lost 5 bases, and 18 bases lay between the germline ends. In germline, CDR1 is SGHAT, CDR2 FQNNGV. This CDR3 has 16 residues. The CDR3 DNA sequence: TGTGCCAGCAGCCTAGTCCAGGGGAGGAGTACCGGGGAGCTGTTTTTT. Protein product: CASSLVQGRSTGELFF.

The rearrangement joins TRBV7-2 to TRBJ1-5; no reliable D call. Per the germline V gene, CDR1 is SGHTA and CDR2 is FQGNSA. The V gene lost 5 bases and the J gene lost 2 bases, with 4 bases spanning the gap. The CDR3 contains 12 residues. The CDR3 region has the DNA TGTGCCAGCAGCCATGGCAATCAGCCCCAGCATTTT. Translation: CASSHGNQPQHF. The full variable domain, with the rest looked up from reference TRBV7-2 and TRBJ1-5, is GAGVSQSPSNKVTEKGKDVELRCDPISGHTALYWYRQSLGQGLEFLIYFQGNSAPDKSGLPSDRFSAERTGGSVSTLTIQRTQQEDSAVYLCASSHGNQPQHFGDGTRLSIL.